These 19 T cell receptor beta chains were sequenced from one sample in a study of blood T cell repertoires in COVID-19. Clones were read by immunoSEQ multiplex PCR, and TCRdb kept only the in-frame ones, dropping some. The sample contains over 85,000 clones, around 85% of which appear only once. Sequencing input: peripheral blood. These receptor sequences come from a man older than 75 with acute or convalescent COVID-19.

This chain joins TRBV11-2 and TRBJ2-1, with TRBD1 matching 7 bases. This CDR3 region has 13 residues. V lost 5 bases and J lost 5; bases outside the gene matches: 3. The germline gives CDR1 SGHAT, CDR2 FQNNGV. Written as DNA, the CDR3 is TGTGCCAGCAGCCTGGGACAGAACAATGAGCAGTTCTTC. Translated, it gives CASSLGQNNEQFF.

The chain joins TRBV9 to TRBJ2-1; TRBD2 matches at 8 bases. CDR1 and CDR2 (germline): SGDLS, YYNGEE. The CDR3 has 14 residues. V shed 4 bases and J 9 bases; nucleotides not matched to a gene: 9. CDR3 protein: CASSLRTSRGEQFF. As DNA, the CDR3 is TGTGCCAGCAGCTTACGGACTAGCAGGGGTGAGCAGTTCTTC.

The rearrangement uses TRBV29-1 and TRBJ2-2; D may be TRBD2 (5 bases). V lost 7 bases, J lost 0 bases, and 6 bases lay in between. Germline assignment: CDR1 SQVTM and CDR2 ANQGSEA. This CDR3 region has 12 residues. The CDR3 bases are TGCAGCGCCGGGGCGAACACCGGGGAGCTGTTTTTT. This translates into CSAGANTGELFF.

The gene calls are TRBV10-1 and TRBJ2-5; 9 nucleotides match TRBD1. Trimming removed 6 bases from V and 2 bases from J; junction bases left unmatched: 10. Germline assignment: CDR1 WNHNN and CDR2 SYGVQD (reference sequence). CDR3 length equals 16 residues. As DNA, the CDR3 is TGCGCCAGCAGCAAAGGACAGGGGCCCAAGCAAGAGACCCAGTACTTC. It specifies CASSKGQGPKQETQYF.

The rearrangement uses TRBV18 and TRBJ2-2; D unresolved. Trimming took off 2 bases at V and 4 bases at J, with 5 bases between the two ends. The CDR3 has 13 amino acids. Germline V gene lookup returns CDR1 KGHSH and CDR2 LQKENI. This CDR3 is CASSPMATGELFF. The CDR3 DNA reads TGTGCCAGCTCACCAATGGCCACCGGGGAGCTGTTTTTT.

This chain connects TRBV27 to TRBJ2-7; D is possibly TRBD1 (5 bases). Germline-derived CDR1 and CDR2 are MNHEY and SMNVEV (reference sequence). Trimming took 10 bases from V and 6 from J, leaving 13 bases between them. This CDR3 has 11 amino acids. The CDR3: CANLWQGEQYF. The CDR3 coding sequence is TGTGCCAACCTGTGGCAGGGCGAGCAGTACTTC.

This chain uses TRBV7-2 with TRBJ2-7; 11 nucleotides agree with TRBD2. V trimming: 4 bases; J trimming: 4 bases; junction bases outside the gene matches: 12. CDR3 length: 17 amino acids. Germline V gives CDR1 SGHTA, CDR2 FQGNSA. CDR3 in DNA: TGTGCCAGCAGCTCAAGATCTGGGCTAGCGGGGGGTTACGAGCAGTACTTC. Protein: CASSSRSGLAGGYEQYF.

This clone was recorded a few times. This chain links TRBV10-1 with TRBJ2-1; 9 nucleotides agree with TRBD2. CDR3 length: 14 residues. Germline lookup yields CDR1 WNHNN and CDR2 SYGVQD (reference sequence). The J segment lost 9 bases and the V segment lost 4 bases, leaving 7 bases of the junction unmatched. CDR3 protein: CASSVKREVGEQFF. The DNA for the CDR3 is TGCGCCAGCAGTGTTAAGCGGGAGGTGGGTGAGCAGTTCTTC.

The V call is TRBV9, the J call TRBJ1-2; 8 nucleotides align to TRBD1. The CDR3 contains 19 residues. Trimming at V came to 0 bases and at J to 4 bases, leaving 17 bases not matched to a gene. CDR1 SGDLS and CDR2 YYNGEE come from the germline V gene. CDR3 sequence: CASSVEVWDVAGGSYGYTF. The CDR3 DNA reads TGTGCCAGCAGCGTAGAAGTGTGGGACGTGGCAGGGGGCTCCTATGGCTACACCTTC.

The gene calls are TRBV2 and TRBJ1-6; TRBD1 matches 10 bases. The germline gives CDR1 SNHLY, CDR2 FYNNEI. The V and J ends lost 6 bases and 7 bases, in that order; junction bases with no gene match: 6. The CDR3 sequence is 15 residues long. CDR3 region: CASRDRGDRNSPLHF. DNA for the CDR3: TGTGCCAGCAGGGACAGGGGGGACCGCAATTCACCCCTCCACTTT.

The chain has TRBV4-2 and TRBJ2-1; 13 bases agree with TRBD2. CDR1 is LGHNA, CDR2 YNFKEQ, per germline. Losses at the gene ends were 0 bases for V and 8 bases for J; bases not matched to a gene: 7. This CDR3 has 17 amino acids. The CDR3 sequence: CASSQEAGLAGDYEQFF. In DNA, the CDR3 is TGTGCCAGCAGCCAAGAAGCAGGACTAGCGGGAGACTATGAGCAGTTCTTC.

V and J are TRBV19 and TRBJ1-6; 8 nucleotides agree with TRBD1. The germline CDR1 and CDR2 sequences are LNHDA and SQIVND (reference sequence). The CDR3 length is 16 residues. Trimming removed 6 bases from V and 7 bases from J; junction bases left unmatched: 11. CDR3 DNA: TGTGCCAGTAGCGAGACCCCCGGGACAGGCAATTCACCCCTCCACTTT. This gives the protein CASSETPGTGNSPLHF.

The chain combines TRBV7-3 with TRBJ2-3, with 11 nucleotides matching TRBD2. CDR3 length: 19 residues. V dropped 5 bases and J dropped 3; count of bases not matched to a gene: 16. Germline CDR1 reads SGHTA; CDR2 reads FQGTGA. The CDR3 here is CASSPIVSRLAGGTDTQYF. CDR3 nucleotide sequence: TGTGCCAGCAGCCCAATCGTATCGCGGCTAGCGGGAGGTACAGATACGCAGTATTTT.

The chain combines TRBV28 with TRBJ1-2; D perhaps matches TRBD1 (5 bases). The V end was cut by 6 bases, the J end by 4 bases, with 15 bases between. Per the germline V gene, CDR1 is MDHEN and CDR2 is SYDVKM. CDR3 length equals 14 residues. CDR3 sequence: CASRSGGSGYGYTF. CDR3 nucleotide sequence: TGTGCCAGCAGATCCGGGGGGTCGGGCTATGGCTACACCTTC.

The chain joins TRBV15 to TRBJ1-5; the D gene is possibly TRBD1 (6 bases). The CDR3 contains 16 residues. Germline CDR1 is LNHNV and CDR2 is YYDKDF (reference sequence). V lost 1 base to trimming and J lost 2 bases, with 12 bases between them. The CDR3 is CATSRGDTLGNQPQHF. The CDR3 DNA is TGTGCCACCAGCAGAGGGGACACCCTGGGCAATCAGCCCCAGCATTTT.

The chain joins TRBV12-3 or TRBV12-4 to TRBJ1-5; no clear D. The CDR3 covers 12 residues. Trimming removed 6 bases at V and 2 bases at J, with 5 bases between. Here the CDR3 DNA reads TGTGCCAGCAGCAATCGCAATCAGCCCCAGCATTTT. Translation gives CASSNRNQPQHF.

The chain has TRBV5-5 and TRBJ1-5, with TRBD1 matching over 8 bases. Looked up from germline, CDR1 is SGHKS and CDR2 is YYEKEE (reference sequence). CDR3 length equals 17 residues. V shed 4 bases, J shed 0 bases, and the junction held 9 bases outside the gene matches. CDR3 region: CASSQTGGGHSNQPQHF. The DNA for the CDR3 is TGTGCCAGCAGCCAAACAGGGGGTGGTCATAGCAATCAGCCCCAGCATTTT.

V is TRBV29-1 and J is TRBJ2-7; 10 bases align to TRBD1. The germline V gene encodes CDR1 SQVTM and CDR2 ANQGSEA. CDR3 length: 14 amino acids. V gave up 3 bases and J gave up 4 bases; unmatched junction bases: 6. Here the CDR3 DNA reads TGCAGCGTTGAGAGACAGGGGGCGCCTTACGAGCAGTACTTC. Protein: CSVERQGAPYEQYF.

The V and J genes are TRBV10-2 and TRBJ2-5; 8 bases align to TRBD2. This CDR3 region has 14 residues. Germline-derived CDR1 and CDR2 are WSHSY and SAAADI. V was clipped by 5 bases and J by 2 bases; unmatched bases: 4. CDR3 sequence (DNA): TGCGCCAGCAGTCAGCGGGAGTTACAAGAGACCCAGTACTTC. Its translation is CASSQRELQETQYF.